This T cell receptor beta chain was sequenced in a study of blood T cells in healthy people across ages. Sample-barcoded 5' priming and a J-beta primer mix drove a second PCR of roughly 6 to 12 cycles. A single record per CDR3 protein comes from TCRdb applying MiXCR to the 5' RACE reads. The data show about 730,000 distinct CDR3 sequences, 40% to 45% seen once. The CDR3 is made up of 16 amino acids. Looked up from germline, CDR1 is LGHDT and CDR2 is YNNKEL (reference sequence). Trimming left V 1 base short and J 6 bases short, with 16 bases between. The sequenced material came from blood. The genes are TRBV3-1 and TRBJ2-4; TRBD1 is a possible D gene (6 bases). The TCR comes from a woman aged 60-70 years in good health. CDR3 region: CASSQVTGEGLNIQYF. CDR3 DNA sequence: TGTGCCAGCAGCCAAGTGACAGGCGAGGGATTAAACATTCAGTACTTC. Drawing the rest from reference TRBV3-1 and TRBJ2-4, the complete variable domain is DTAVSQTPKYLVTQMGNDKSIKCEQNLGHDTMYWYKQDSKKFLKIMFSYNNKELIINETVPNRFSPKSPDKAHLNLHINSLELGDSAVYFCASSQVTGEGLNIQYFGAGTRLSVL.